One sample yielded the 8 T cell receptor beta chains listed below, sequenced in a study of T cell repertoires and HLA-DP antigens. These receptors' antigens are unknown. Clones were sequenced by immunoSEQ multiplex PCR, and TCRdb holds only the in-frame ones, with some missing. This sample has roughly 110,000 clones; around 93% occur once, and the top ten carry more than 0.25%. Specimen: CD4+ T cells from PBMCs. These receptors all stem from a woman younger than 30 in good health and CMV-seronegative.

The gene calls are TRBV28 and TRBJ2-7; 10 bases align to TRBD2. Germline CDR1 reads MDHEN; CDR2 reads SYDVKM. V was pared by 5 bases and J by 2 bases, with 6 bases of the junction left unmatched. The CDR3 contains 15 residues. This CDR3 is CASSTASGRAYEQYF. CDR3 coding DNA: TGTGCCAGCAGTACGGCTAGCGGGAGAGCCTACGAGCAGTACTTC.

This clone was seen a few times. V usage is TRBV19 and J usage is TRBJ1-2; 10 bases agree with TRBD1. The length of the CDR3 is 14 residues. Germline V gene data show CDR1 as LNHDA and CDR2 as SQIVND (reference sequence). J lost 7 bases, V lost 4 bases, and 6 bases had no gene match. The CDR3 coding sequence is TGTGCCAGTAGTAGGACAGGGGGTGACGCTGGCTACACCTTC. It is translated as CASSRTGGDAGYTF.

V is TRBV5-5 and J is TRBJ2-7; the match to TRBD1 covers 7 bases. Looked up from germline, CDR1 is SGHKS and CDR2 is YYEKEE (reference sequence). The CDR3 consists of 15 residues. The ends lost 4 bases at V and 5 bases at J; junction bases unmatched: 12. CDR3 residues: CASSPTTGYANEQYF. CDR3 bases: TGTGCCAGCAGCCCTACGACAGGGTACGCGAACGAGCAGTACTTC.

The chain recombines TRBV29-1 with TRBJ2-7; possible D gene TRBD1, 6 bases. CDR3 length: 14 residues. Germline loops: CDR1 SQVTM, CDR2 ANQGSEA. Deletions cut 4 bases from V and 1 base from J, with 14 bases between. CDR3 coding DNA: TGCAGCGTTGCCAACAGGGTAGGGTCCTACGAGCAGTACTTC. It yields the protein CSVANRVGSYEQYF.

This rearrangement joins TRBV14 to TRBJ2-7; tentatively, D is TRBD2 (6 bases). There are 17 residues in the CDR3. V dropped 2 bases and J dropped 2 bases, with 19 bases sitting between them. Germline assignment: CDR1 SGHDN and CDR2 FVKESK. The CDR3 protein is CASSQPRGGRDPYEQYV. The CDR3 DNA reads TGTGCCAGCAGCCAACCGCGGGGCGGCCGCGATCCCTACGAGCAGTACGTC.

The genes are TRBV30 and TRBJ1-1, with a weak D call TRBD1 (5 bases). There are 15 residues in the CDR3. The ends were cut back, 8 bases at V and 1 base at J, with 20 bases in the middle. CDR1 and CDR2 (germline): GTSNPN, SVGIG (reference sequence). The CDR3 nucleotides read TGTGCCCGAACGAGATTGTGGGACCGGAACACTGAAGCTTTCTTT. As protein: CARTRLWDRNTEAFF.

The chain employs TRBV7-2 and TRBJ1-1; no clear D gene. Trimming stripped 3 bases from V and 1 base from J, with 6 bases between. The length of the CDR3 is 13 residues. In germline, CDR1 is SGHTA, CDR2 FQGNSA. The CDR3 reads CASSFRSNTEAFF. CDR3 bases: TGTGCCAGCAGCTTTAGGTCGAACACTGAAGCTTTCTTT.

The genes are TRBV11-2 and TRBJ1-4, with a weak D call TRBD1 (6 bases). From germline, CDR1 is SGHAT and CDR2 FQNNGV. The CDR3 contains 17 residues. V lost 6 bases and J 0 bases, leaving 17 bases between the germline ends. CDR3 sequence (DNA): TGTGCCAGCAGAAGAACAGGGCGCCCTGCAACTAATGAAAAACTGTTTTTT. Its translation: CASRRTGRPATNEKLFF.